This T cell receptor (beta chain) was recovered during a study of blood T cell repertoires in COVID-19. As for the study in general: T cells, B-cell-depleted T cells, or PBMCs supplied cDNA or gDNA.

Germline trimming cut 3 bases from V and 8 bases from J; bases unmatched to any gene: 6. This CDR3 comprises 15 residues. CDR1 KGHSH and CDR2 LQKENI come from the germline V gene. Clones were sequenced by immunoSEQ multiplex PCR, and TCRdb holds only the in-frame ones, with some missing. The sample has 40,000 to 45,000 clones, 89% seen once. The sample consisted of peripheral blood. The TCR was taken from a man aged 45-65 years with active COVID-19. The V gene is TRBV18, the J gene TRBJ2-1, with 11 bases aligning to TRBD2. The CDR3 DNA follows: TGTGCCAGCTCACCGAAACTAGCGGGAGCTGATGAGCAGTTCTTC. Amino acid sequence: CASSPKLAGADEQFF.